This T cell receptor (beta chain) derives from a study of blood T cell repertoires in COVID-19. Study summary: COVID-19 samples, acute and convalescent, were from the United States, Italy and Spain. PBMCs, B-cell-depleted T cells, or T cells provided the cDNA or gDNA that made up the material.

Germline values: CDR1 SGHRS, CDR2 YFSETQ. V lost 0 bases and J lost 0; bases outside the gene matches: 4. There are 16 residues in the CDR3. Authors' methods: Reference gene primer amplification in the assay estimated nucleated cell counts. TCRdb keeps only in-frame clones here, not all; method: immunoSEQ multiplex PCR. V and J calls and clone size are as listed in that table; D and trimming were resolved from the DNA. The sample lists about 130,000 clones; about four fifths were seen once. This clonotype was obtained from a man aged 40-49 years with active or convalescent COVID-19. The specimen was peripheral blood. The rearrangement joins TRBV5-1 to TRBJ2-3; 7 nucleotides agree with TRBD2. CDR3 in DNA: TGCGCCAGCAGCTTGGCCGGGGGGTTTAGCACAGATACGCAGTATTTT. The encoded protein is CASSLAGGFSTDTQYF.